This T cell receptor beta chain was sequenced in a study of shared T cell receptors in the human thymus. Sequencing used immunoSEQ multiplex PCR; TCRdb keeps in-frame clones, though not all of them. The table includes about 660,000 clones, roughly 90% detected once. V lost 7 bases and J 2 bases, leaving 9 bases between the germline ends. This CDR3 comprises 12 residues. Germline CDR1 LGHNA, CDR2 YSLEER. Separately, the same data were catalogued under a study of human thymus T cells.

The chain combines TRBV4-3 with TRBJ2-7; a possible D gene is TRBD1 (5 bases). The material sequenced was thymocytes. The origin of this receptor is a boy in the first two years of life with a congenital heart defect. The DNA for the CDR3 is TGCGCCAGCACCCTGACAGCCTACGAGCAGTACTTC. Residues: CASTLTAYEQYF.